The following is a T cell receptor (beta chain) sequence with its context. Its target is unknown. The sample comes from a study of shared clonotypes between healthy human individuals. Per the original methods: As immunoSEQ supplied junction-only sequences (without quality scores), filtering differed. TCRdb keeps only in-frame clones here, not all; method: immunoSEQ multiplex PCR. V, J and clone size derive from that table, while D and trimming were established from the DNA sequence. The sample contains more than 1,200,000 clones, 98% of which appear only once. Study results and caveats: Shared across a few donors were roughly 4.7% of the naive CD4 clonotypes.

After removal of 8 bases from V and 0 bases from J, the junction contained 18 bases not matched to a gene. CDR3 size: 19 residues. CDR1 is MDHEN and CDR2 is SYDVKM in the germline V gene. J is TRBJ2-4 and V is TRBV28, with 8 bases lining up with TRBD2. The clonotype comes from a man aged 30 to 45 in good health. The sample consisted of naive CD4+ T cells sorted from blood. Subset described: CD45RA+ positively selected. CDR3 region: CASLSGGGSRGIAKNIQYF. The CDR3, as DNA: TGTGCCAGCCTAAGTGGCGGGGGGTCCCGTGGGATAGCCAAAAACATTCAGTACTTC. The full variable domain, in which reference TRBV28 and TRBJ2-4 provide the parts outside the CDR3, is DVKVTQSSRYLVKRTGEKVFLECVQDMDHENMFWYRQDPGLGLRLIYFSYDVKMKEKGDIPEGYSVSREKKERFSLILESASTNQTSMYLCASLSGGGSRGIAKNIQYFGAGTRLSVL.